The present T cell receptor (beta chain) was sequenced within a study of cytomegalovirus exposure and HLA in healthy donors (dated by TCRdb to the late 2010s). Regarding the research as a whole: An earlier analysis of several hundred of the donors reported approximately 260 Gb of sequence data and 117 million unique TCR beta sequences obtained from roughly 180 million T cells. A later analysis re-analyzed previously published TCR beta repertoires from 666 donors and added high-resolution HLA genotyping to study TCR occurrence patterns. A separate validation cohort of about 110 different subjects was used in addition to the 666-subject first cohort. Among about 370 genotyped donors of the cohort, an average of approximately 240,000 unique TCR beta nucleotide sequences was sequenced per donor, of which roughly 17% were non-productive. In the later analysis, no new phenotypic data were used to find candidate immune exposures; instead, reliance was placed on TCR beta sequences and their occurrence across donors. Among the roughly 410 genotyped donors, more than 70% belonged to the genetic ancestry cluster associated with self-reported Caucasian donors. To predict cytomegalovirus infection status, the study combined high-throughput TCR immunosequencing, statistical association of individual TCRs with disease status, and machine learning. Four or five DR-DQ haplotypes were handled as single units for association and clustering, since linkage in the cohort was strong. In a later genetic analysis, genome-wide SNP genotypes for about 65% of the roughly 700 donors were used, and that subset was treated as a discovery cohort. The number of typed donors differed by locus: about 620-640 for A, B, C, DRB1 and DQB1; approximately 530 for DQA1; approximately 600 for DPA1; and 400 to 480 for DPB1. HLA typing covered class I and class II loci at four-digit resolution. Using immunosequencing, the study profiled T cell repertoires from 640 or so subjects and related those repertoires to cytomegalovirus serostatus. An earlier analysis of roughly 580 of the donors used high-throughput TCR beta sequencing to judge whether each TCR beta V gene segment behaved as functional or pseudogenic. Alongside the repertoire data, information on donor age, sex, ethnicity and CMV serostatus was compiled. All discovery cohort repertoires had been generated using a single sequencing platform. An early release that covered about 640 HLA-typed donors contained around 330 gigabases of sequencing data and about 93 million unique TCR sequences. The study aimed to test whether cataloging public T cell receptors could reveal signatures of past pathogen exposure. Points the paper makes about the study in general: Roughly uniform sequencing depth across donors was assumed in presence/absence analyses, although this assumption may not hold. In this cohort, only TCR beta chains were sequenced, and detectable features were limited by the absence of alpha or paired-chain data. According to a later genetic analysis, donors in an Asian-associated ancestry cluster had fewer N-insertions in productive TCRs than the roughly 670-donor mean. HLA typing was unavailable for some donors at each locus, so association tests used only the typed subset. A few of the identified cytomegalovirus-associated TCR beta chains were confirmed in vitro to be specific for cytomegalovirus antigens. A further reported finding was that TCR beta sequences accurately predicted the HLA-A and HLA-B alleles for most subjects in the first cohort. Immune exposure information for the cohort was limited to CMV serostatus. In a later analysis, most CMV-associated TCR beta chains were found to appear HLA-restricted, with HLA associations seemingly driven largely by CMV exposure. While some public TCRs were present in many individuals, most TCR sequences turned up only very rarely across donors. In a later analysis, HLA-associated TCR beta chains were found to be more clonally expanded and to have lower generation probabilities than equally common non-associated chains. When HLA alleles, especially DR and DQ, strongly co-occurred, TCR associations were difficult to assign to individual alleles. In an earlier analysis of over 550 of the donors, most TCR beta V segments were observed in productive rearrangements about 90% or about 30% of the time, broadly matching IMGT annotations. The study gave a list of over 150 TCR beta chains associated with cytomegalovirus. In a later analysis, 16,951 TCR beta sequences were associated with specific HLA alleles at a false discovery rate of 0.05. A later analysis found that TCR association rates varied across HLA loci, with DRB1 alleles showing the most associated TCRs and HLA-C alleles the fewest. V-gene and J-gene trimming of TCR beta chains was associated with a missense DCLRE1C variant in a later genetic analysis, and the association was replicated in an independent cohort. Because counts were too low, around 18 rarely observed V segments, including chromosome 9 orphons, were left out of the earlier analysis of about 620 of the donors. The classifier was reported to diagnose cytomegalovirus status with high specificity and sensitivity in both the original and validation cohorts. The 87-base-pair reads could not distinguish some IMGT-functional V segments, including TRBV6-2 and TRBV6-3, so those segments were excluded. The sequencing pipeline was judged likely to have produced a cluster of highly shared sequence variants as a technical artifact. Linkage disequilibrium might explain the correlated functional status among segregating V segments, but an unknown experimental factor could not be ruled out. The authors suggested that the approach could potentially be generalized to other disease states and immunological phenotypes. In a later analysis, several top co-occurrence clusters were reported to appear linked to parvovirus B19, influenza, CMV and Epstein-Barr virus.

The method behind the library was the immunoSEQ multiplex PCR assay. For the multiplex PCR, a mixture combining 60 forward primers for TCR Vbeta segments and 13 reverse primers for TCR Jbeta segments was used. Amplification of the CDR3 region of rearranged TCR beta genes was performed with a multiplex PCR assay on genomic DNA. On the Illumina HiSeq System, the amplified TCR beta libraries were sequenced as 87-base-pair reads. From the authors' description of their analysis: A later analysis counted some 80 million unique TCR beta chains across the 650 to 800 repertoires, and roughly 11 million of these chains were shared by at least two donors. To remove PCR and sequencing errors, raw reads were error-corrected and collapsed into unique sequences using a nearest-neighbor algorithm that merged closely related sequences. Alignment of CDR3 sequences to IMGT reference sequences was used to assign V, D and J gene segments. For a sequence to be retained, at least a six-nucleotide match to both a V gene segment and a J gene segment was required. A rearrangement counted as productive if the CDR3 had no stop codons and remained in frame with V and J, and every other rearrangement counted as non-productive. Following IMGT convention, CDR3 was defined as the stretch from the second conserved V-encoded cysteine up to the conserved J-encoded phenylalanine. Sequences without an unambiguous match to a single V gene segment were excluded from the earlier analysis of about 640 of the donors. In an earlier analysis of roughly 500 of the donors, V segments were called functional above 56.7% productive rearrangements and were called segregating when the between-donor standard deviation exceeded 5%. A statistical classification framework was built for diagnosing cytomegalovirus status from the catalog of TCR beta chain sequences. A later analysis assigned V and J genes by comparing TCR nucleotide sequences with IMGT/GENE-DB human TR gene sequences. In a later analysis, CDR3 sequences and most-parsimonious VDJ recombination scenarios were assigned using the TCRdist pipeline. In a later analysis, each TCR beta chain was defined by its CDR3 amino acid sequence together with its V-gene family, and reads lacking a unique V-gene family were excluded. To address suspected cross-contamination and a sequencing artifact, a later analysis removed some 620 highly shared, low-generation-probability nucleotide sequences. In a later analysis, a clonal expansion index was calculated for each public chain from normalized within-repertoire ranks of inferred template counts. Generation probabilities in a later analysis came from a VDJ recombination model fitted to out-of-frame rearrangements, and those results were checked against IGoR. In a later analysis, TCR-TCR, TCR-HLA and TCR-CMV co-occurrence was scored with hypergeometric tests, and a repertoire-size bias correction was applied to TCR pairs. A later analysis estimated false discovery rates by permuting HLA or CMV assignments 20 times. In a later analysis, co-occurring TCRs were grouped with DBSCAN, and TCRdist sequence similarity was added when clustering was performed within HLA-allele-positive subsets. Repertoires with fewer than 30,000 or more than 120,000 public chains, plus five repertoires with anomalous nucleotide sharing, were excluded from co-occurrence clustering. As stored in TCRdb, this immuneACCESS dataset retains in-frame rearrangements with V and J assigned. A fraction of the clones does not appear; measured against another copy, unresolved V genes explain less than half of the discrepancy, and the remainder lacks a known reason. That table is the source of V, J and clone size, and D and trimming were worked out from the DNA. Counted in this sample were 150,000 to 200,000 clones; 10% to 15% of them appeared once. 7.8% of the sample is held by the ten biggest clonotypes.

This clone was recorded a few times. Its antigen is still unknown. At one end the junction does not follow the germline gene, possibly because of a read error. Including the terminal cysteine and phenylalanine, the CDR3 comprises 13 residues. Solely the CDR3 DNA is kept, with 39 bases framed from the first base. Via the germline V gene, CDR1 is SGHRS and CDR2 YFSETQ. The cohort was made up of 666 healthy bone marrow donors. At the time of sampling, every cohort member was nominally healthy, though immune exposures that went unrecorded were likely present. The donor was CMV seropositive and was included in the group of 290 or so seropositive cohort members. A peripheral blood sample was collected from each donor, and TCR beta sequencing was performed on peripheral blood mononuclear cells. The Qiagen DNeasy Blood Extraction Kit was used to extract genomic DNA from the blood cell samples.

Sequencing was performed on PBMCs. This sequence was found in a man between 50 and 59 years old in good health and CMV-seropositive. This receptor chain uses TRBV5-1 and TRBJ1-2; the D gene cannot be resolved reliably. Here the CDR3 is given as CASSLATEYGYTF. The DNA sequence is as follows: TGCGCCAGCAGCTTGGCGACGGAGTATGGTTACACCTTC.